This T cell receptor beta chain was observed in a study of T cell responses to AZD1222 COVID-19 vaccine. Overall study context: Second doses were pooled across both intervals (about 4 or about 12 weeks).

V was pared by 1 base and J by 6 bases, with 10 bases between. The CDR3 contains 12 residues. Germline V gene sequence: CDR1 GTSNPN, CDR2 SVGIG (reference sequence). On this clone: The antigen remains unidentified.

Overall study results and limits: Among those given AZD1222, only 5 to 7 were seropositive at baseline. Spike-specific TCR breadth and depth both grew after two AZD1222 doses. There were vaccine-associated CD4 TCRs across spike, dominant at 160-218 and 743-854.

Measured with immunoSEQ multiplex PCR; TCRdb has only the in-frame clones, and not every one. The sample records roughly 91,000 clones, roughly 85% being singletons. The sequencing here drew on peripheral blood, taken on day 0 of AZD1222 vaccination. This clonotype was obtained from an adult in good health. The V gene is TRBV30, the J gene TRBJ2-7; no firm D call. The CDR3 reads CAWSAGLGEQYV. The CDR3 region has the DNA TGTGCCTGGAGTGCGGGTCTGGGCGAGCAGTACGTC.